Following are 32 T cell receptor beta chains from one sample sequenced in a study of cytomegalovirus exposure and HLA in healthy donors. This PCR relied on a set of 60 Vbeta primers and 13 Jbeta primers. TCRdb's copy holds only in-frame clones and misses some; the assay was immunoSEQ multiplex PCR. This sample yields about 130,000 clones, of which approximately 87% are seen a single time; 20% belongs to the top ten. The sequencing input was PBMCs. Receptors originate from a man younger than 35 in good health and CMV-seropositive.

V is TRBV10-2 and J is TRBJ2-3, with a weak D call TRBD2 (6 bases). The germline CDR1 and CDR2 sequences are WSHSY and SAAADI. Trimming pared 6 bases from V and 2 bases from J, leaving 12 bases between. This CDR3 region has 14 residues. The CDR3: CASSGLILTDTQYF. For the CDR3, the DNA is TGCGCCAGCAGCGGACTAATCCTCACAGATACGCAGTATTTT.

The CDR3 bases are TGTGCCAGCAGTCGACTAGCGGGGCCTATGAGCTCCTACAATGAGCAGTTCTTC. Protein: CASSRLAGPMSSYNEQFF. J is TRBJ2-1 and V is TRBV2, with 11 bases fitting TRBD2. V shed 5 bases and J 0 bases; nucleotides not matched to a gene: 9. The CDR3 sequence is 18 residues long. Germline V gene data show CDR1 as SNHLY and CDR2 as FYNNEI.

This sequence joins TRBV18 and TRBJ2-5; tentatively, D is TRBD2 (6 bases). The ends were cut back, 1 base at V and 5 bases at J, with 11 bases in the middle. Germline-derived CDR1 and CDR2 are KGHSH and LQKENI. The CDR3 sequence is 14 residues long. This chain's CDR3 is CASSPQQRGETQYF. The CDR3 nucleotides read TGTGCCAGCTCACCACAGCAACGGGGGGAGACCCAGTACTTC. The complete variable domain, with remaining parts taken from reference TRBV18 and TRBJ2-5, reads NAGVMQNPRHLVRRRGQEARLRCSPMKGHSHVYWYRQLPEEGLKFMVYLQKENIIDESGMPKERFSAEFPKEGPSILRIQQVVRGDSAAYFCASSPQQRGETQYFGPGTRLLVL.

This chain uses TRBV29-1 with TRBJ2-1, with unresolved D. There are 15 residues in the CDR3. Trimming took off 5 bases at V and 3 bases at J, with 17 bases between the two ends. Germline CDR1 is SQVTM and CDR2 is ANQGSEA. In DNA, the CDR3 is TGCAGCGTTCCAAGCTCCAACTTCGGCTACAATGAGCAGTTCTTC. It yields the protein CSVPSSNFGYNEQFF.

The chain is built from TRBV7-9 and TRBJ2-1, with D tentatively TRBD2 (5 bases). Trimming took off 1 base at V and 0 bases at J, with 16 bases between the two ends. The germline CDR1 and CDR2 sequences are SEHNR and FQNEAQ (reference sequence). This CDR3 comprises 18 residues. Here the CDR3 reads CASSLVGSRRGSYNEQFF. The CDR3 DNA reads TGTGCCAGCAGCTTAGTGGGGTCGCGACGGGGCTCCTACAATGAGCAGTTCTTC.

V is TRBV12-5 and J is TRBJ1-5, with a weak D call TRBD1 (5 bases). The CDR3 loop spans 14 amino acids. V was cut by 2 bases and J by 4 bases, with 9 bases left in between. The germline gives CDR1 LGHNT, CDR2 FRNRAP. The CDR3 DNA reads as TGTGCTAGTGGTTTGTCCGGGGGAAATCAGCCCCAGCATTTT. Its protein product is CASGLSGGNQPQHF.

The chain combines TRBV5-1 with TRBJ2-7; perhaps TRBD1 as D (5 bases). Trimming removed 2 bases from V and 1 base from J, with 7 bases in between. The CDR3 loop spans 13 amino acids. Germline loops: CDR1 SGHRS, CDR2 YFSETQ. The CDR3 region is CASSFDSSYEQYF. CDR3 sequence (DNA): TGCGCCAGCAGCTTCGACAGTTCCTACGAGCAGTACTTC.

This chain joins TRBV19 and TRBJ2-1; 8 nucleotides line up with TRBD1. This CDR3 contains 15 residues. Per germline, CDR1 LNHDA and CDR2 SQIVND (reference sequence). Trimming took 3 bases from V and 7 from J; bases not matched to a gene: 8. The chain's CDR3 is CASSILAGGLNEQFF. Written as DNA, the CDR3 is TGTGCCAGTAGTATTCTGGCAGGGGGCCTAAATGAGCAGTTCTTC.

The chain joins TRBV9 to TRBJ2-3; 9 bases line up with TRBD2. The CDR3 has 16 residues. Germline V lookup: CDR1 SGDLS, CDR2 YYNGEE. With V trimmed by 0 bases and J by 4 bases, 6 bases remained unmatched. DNA for the CDR3: TGTGCCAGCAGCGTAGTGGGCGGGGGGGCACCAGATACGCAGTATTTT. Protein: CASSVVGGGAPDTQYF.

The chain uses TRBV5-8 and TRBJ1-5, with a weak D call TRBD1 (5 bases). Germline V gene lookup returns CDR1 SGHTS and CDR2 YDEGEE. CDR3 length: 14 residues. Between the trimmed V and J ends, which lost 1 base and 1 base, there was a span of 6 bases. Here the CDR3 DNA reads TGTGCCAGCAGCTTGAAGGGGAGCAATCAGCCCCAGCATTTT. This sequence encodes CASSLKGSNQPQHF.

This chain connects TRBV9 to TRBJ2-3, with D possibly TRBD2 on 7 matching bases. V was pared by 2 bases and J by 5 bases, with 12 bases between. Germline-derived CDR1 and CDR2 are SGDLS and YYNGEE. CDR3 length: 14 residues. The DNA for the CDR3 is TGTGCCAGCAGCGTGGGGGGGCCGAGAGATACGCAGTATTTT. It translates to CASSVGGPRDTQYF.

The J gene is TRBJ2-2, the V gene TRBV28; tentatively, D is TRBD2 (6 bases). Looked up from germline, CDR1 is MDHEN and CDR2 is SYDVKM. The V end was cut by 2 bases, the J end by 10 bases, with 11 bases between. This CDR3 has 13 amino acids. In DNA form, the CDR3 reads TGTGCCAGCAGTTTAGCGGGGTTTGAGGAGCTGTTTTTT. It is translated as CASSLAGFEELFF. Full variable domain (rest looked up from reference TRBV28 and TRBJ2-2): DVKVTQSSRYLVKRTGEKVFLECVQDMDHENMFWYRQDPGLGLRLIYFSYDVKMKEKGDIPEGYSVSREKKERFSLILESASTNQTSMYLCASSLAGFEELFFGEGSRLTVL.

J is TRBJ1-1 and V is TRBV6-1; 8 bases match TRBD1. The CDR3 totals 16 residues. From germline, CDR1 is MNHNS and CDR2 SASEGT. V shed 1 base and J 0 bases; nucleotides not matched to a gene: 4. CDR3 sequence (DNA): TGTGCCAGCAGTGAAGGGGACAGGTACATGAACACTGAAGCTTTCTTT. It is translated as CASSEGDRYMNTEAFF.

The CDR3 loop is CASSLVFLRGVKRTDTQYF. The CDR3 region has the DNA TGCGCCAGCAGCTTGGTATTTTTGCGGGGGGTCAAAAGAACAGATACGCAGTATTTT. J is TRBJ2-3 and V is TRBV5-1, with 8 nucleotides matching TRBD2. This CDR3 is 19 amino acids long. Germline values: CDR1 SGHRS, CDR2 YFSETQ. J lost 3 bases, V lost 0 bases, and 15 bases had no gene match. The whole variable domain, remainder taken from reference TRBV5-1 and TRBJ2-3, is KAGVTQTPRYLIKTRGQQVTLSCSPISGHRSVSWYQQTPGQGLQFLFEYFSETQRNKGNFPGRFSGRQFSNSRSEMNVSTLELGDSALYLCASSLVFLRGVKRTDTQYFGPGTRLTVL.

The chain employs TRBV27 and TRBJ1-4, with 9 nucleotides matching TRBD1. CDR1 MNHEY and CDR2 SMNVEV come from the germline V gene (reference sequence). This CDR3 is built from 20 residues. Germline trimming cut 5 bases from V and 0 bases from J; bases unmatched to any gene: 16. The CDR3 reads CASSARVRGQGITTNEKLFF. DNA for the CDR3: TGTGCCAGCAGTGCACGGGTTCGAGGACAGGGGATTACAACTAATGAAAAACTGTTTTTT.

This chain links TRBV6-1 with TRBJ1-1; D not resolved. V gave up 4 bases and J gave up 6 bases, with 6 bases separating them. The germline V gene has CDR1 MNHNS and CDR2 SASEGT. The CDR3 spans 11 residues. CDR3 sequence: CASSVPAEAFF. As DNA, the CDR3 is TGTGCCAGCAGTGTTCCGGCTGAAGCTTTCTTT.

DNA of the CDR3: TGTGCCAGCTCCCGGACAGGCGGTTATAATTCACCCCTCCACTTT. As protein: CASSRTGGYNSPLHF. The chain has TRBV18 and TRBJ1-6; 7 bases agree with TRBD1. The germline gives CDR1 KGHSH, CDR2 LQKENI. The CDR3 consists of 15 residues. Trimming at V came to 6 bases and at J to 4 bases, leaving 6 bases not matched to a gene.

This chain uses TRBV19 with TRBJ2-2; weak D call: TRBD1 (6 bases). V lost 4 bases and J 4 bases, leaving 10 bases between the germline ends. Per the germline V gene, CDR1 is LNHDA and CDR2 is SQIVND (reference sequence). The CDR3 sequence is 14 residues long. CDR3 DNA: TGTGCCAGTAGTAGCAACAGGGCCACCGGGGAGCTGTTTTTT. Translation: CASSSNRATGELFF.

This clone showed up just once. The genes are TRBV11-1 and TRBJ1-2, with D hard to call. This CDR3 is 12 amino acids long. Germline V gene data show CDR1 as SGHAT and CDR2 as FQDESV (reference sequence). The germline V and J ends were trimmed by 1 base and 4 bases, with 4 bases remaining between them. The DNA for the CDR3 is TGTGCCAGCAGCTTAGGCGGCTATGGCTACACCTTC. It translates to CASSLGGYGYTF.

The V and J genes are TRBV2 and TRBJ1-4, with TRBD1 as a possible D gene (6 bases). Germline values: CDR1 SNHLY, CDR2 FYNNEI. The CDR3 sequence is 14 residues long. V shed 0 bases and J shed 8 bases, with 10 bases lying between them. CDR3 sequence: CASSEATGNEKLFF. CDR3 bases: TGTGCCAGCAGTGAAGCTACAGGGAACGAAAAACTGTTTTTT.

The genes are TRBV5-1 and TRBJ1-1; 7 bases are a match to TRBD1. CDR3 length equals 14 residues. The V gene's germline CDR1 is SGHRS and CDR2 YFSETQ. Germline trimming cut 3 bases from V and 1 base from J; bases unmatched to any gene: 3. CDR3 DNA sequence: TGCGCCAGCAGCTGGGACAGTAGGAACACTGAAGCTTTCTTT. It translates to CASSWDSRNTEAFF. Together with reference TRBV5-1 and TRBJ1-1, the CDR3 gives the full variable domain: KAGVTQTPRYLIKTRGQQVTLSCSPISGHRSVSWYQQTPGQGLQFLFEYFSETQRNKGNFPGRFSGRQFSNSRSEMNVSTLELGDSALYLCASSWDSRNTEAFFGQGTRLTVV.

Only one count was recorded for this clone. This chain joins TRBV5-6 and TRBJ1-6, with unresolved D. With 3 bases removed from V and 6 bases from J, the gap between germline ends came to 4 bases. Germline assignment: CDR1 SGHDT and CDR2 YYEEEE. CDR3 length: 12 residues. This CDR3 reads CASSSLNSPLHF. The CDR3 DNA is TGTGCCAGCAGCTCTCTTAATTCACCCCTCCACTTT.

The chain links TRBV5-1 to TRBJ1-4; 9 bases line up with TRBD1. Germline values: CDR1 SGHRS, CDR2 YFSETQ. V dropped 3 bases and J dropped 8; count of bases not matched to a gene: 2. The CDR3 contains 13 residues. CDR3 sequence (DNA): TGCGCCAGCAGCTCCGGGACAGGGGAAAAACTGTTTTTT. It yields the protein CASSSGTGEKLFF.

The rearrangement joins TRBV19 to TRBJ2-1; no reliable D call. Germline loops: CDR1 LNHDA, CDR2 SQIVND (reference sequence). This CDR3 has 17 residues. Trimming removed 5 bases from V and 8 bases from J, with 25 bases in between. The CDR3 sequence: CASSSPRALRLVDEQFF. The CDR3 DNA sequence: TGTGCCAGTAGTTCACCCCGAGCCCTTCGGCTAGTCGATGAGCAGTTCTTC.

The chain uses TRBV7-6 and TRBJ1-1; TRBD1 matches at 7 bases. This CDR3 is 18 amino acids long. V lost 5 bases, J lost 0 bases, and 15 bases stayed unmatched. Germline CDR1 is SGHVS and CDR2 is FNYEAQ. The CDR3 here is CASSLDRDGVRLNTEAFF. The CDR3 DNA reads as TGTGCCAGCAGCCTCGACAGGGACGGGGTTCGGTTGAACACTGAAGCTTTCTTT.

This chain joins TRBV6-5 and TRBJ1-2; tentatively, D is TRBD1 (6 bases). Germline CDR1 and CDR2: MNHEY and SVGAGI. Trimming cost V 6 bases and J 1 base, with 6 bases left between them. CDR3 length equals 12 residues. The CDR3 loop is CASRDSNYGYTF. The CDR3 bases are TGTGCCAGCAGGGACAGTAACTATGGCTACACCTTC.

The chain employs TRBV29-1 and TRBJ2-6; TRBD1 is a possible D gene (6 bases). CDR1 and CDR2 from the germline V gene are SQVTM and ANQGSEA. V lost 4 bases to trimming and J lost 0 bases, with 7 bases between them. This CDR3 region has 14 residues. As DNA, the CDR3 is TGCAGCGTTGGAGGGGGCTCTGGGGCCAACGTCCTGACTTTC. As protein: CSVGGGSGANVLTF.

The chain uses TRBV7-2 and TRBJ2-3; D uncertain. Trimming removed 2 bases at V and 0 bases at J, with 6 bases between. Germline CDR1 reads SGHTA; CDR2 reads FQGNSA. The CDR3 contains 14 residues. CDR3 amino acids: CASSLSYSTDTQYF. DNA for the CDR3: TGTGCCAGCAGCTTATCCTACAGCACAGATACGCAGTATTTT.

The rearrangement uses TRBV5-1 and TRBJ2-3, with D tentatively TRBD2 (7 bases). Trimming left V 0 bases short and J 9 bases short, with 8 bases between. Germline V gene lookup returns CDR1 SGHRS and CDR2 YFSETQ. The CDR3 is 12 amino acids. CDR3: CASSLEGGTQYF. The CDR3 nucleotides read TGCGCCAGCAGCTTGGAGGGGGGGACGCAGTATTTT.

The genes are TRBV11-2 and TRBJ1-5; D may be TRBD1 (5 bases). Germline V gene sequence: CDR1 SGHAT, CDR2 FQNNGV. The length of the CDR3 is 16 residues. The V and J ends lost 5 bases and 4 bases respectively, with 18 bases between them. The CDR3 bases are TGTGCCAGCAGCACCGGCGGGGCAGGGATAAATCAGCCCCAGCATTTT. This encodes CASSTGGAGINQPQHF.

The chain joins TRBV11-3 to TRBJ2-5, with unresolved D. Germline lookup yields CDR1 SGHNT and CDR2 YENEEA. This CDR3 contains 11 residues. V was cut by 5 bases and J by 5 bases, with 6 bases left in between. CDR3 bases: TGTGCCAGCAGCGACGGGGAGACCCAGTACTTC. Protein: CASSDGETQYF.

The chain is built from TRBV4-2 and TRBJ2-1; 10 bases line up with TRBD2. The germline V gene has CDR1 LGHNA and CDR2 YNFKEQ. CDR3 length: 19 residues. Trimming cost V 1 base and J 2 bases; bases outside gene matches: 11. The CDR3: CASSQGSRLAGLTYNEQFF. CDR3 in DNA: TGTGCCAGCAGCCAAGGTAGTCGACTAGCGGGTCTCACCTACAATGAGCAGTTCTTC.